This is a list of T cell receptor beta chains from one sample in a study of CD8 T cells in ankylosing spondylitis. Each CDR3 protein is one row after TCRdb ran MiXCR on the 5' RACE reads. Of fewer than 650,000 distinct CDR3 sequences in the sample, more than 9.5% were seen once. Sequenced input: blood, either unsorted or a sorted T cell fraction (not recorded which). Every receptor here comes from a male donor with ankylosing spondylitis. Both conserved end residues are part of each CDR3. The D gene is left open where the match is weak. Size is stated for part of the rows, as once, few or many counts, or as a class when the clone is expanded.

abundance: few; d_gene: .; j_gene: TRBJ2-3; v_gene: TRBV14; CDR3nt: TGTGCCAGCAGTCCAGGGCAGGGAGATACGCAGTATTTT; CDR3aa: CASSPGQGDTQYF
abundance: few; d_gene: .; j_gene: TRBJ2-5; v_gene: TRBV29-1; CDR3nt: TGCAGCGTTGACTTACACCCCCTGGAGACCCAGTACTTC; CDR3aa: CSVDLHPLETQYF
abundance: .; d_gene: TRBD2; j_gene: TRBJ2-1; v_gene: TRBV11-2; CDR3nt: TGTGCCAGCAGCTCCACCGGGACTAGCGGGATCAATGAGCAGTTCTTC; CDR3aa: CASSSTGTSGINEQFF
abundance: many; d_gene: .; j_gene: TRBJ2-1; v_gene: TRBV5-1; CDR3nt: TGCGCCAGCAGCCTGCTGGGAAATTATTACAATGAGCAGTTCTTC; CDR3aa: CASSLLGNYYNEQFF
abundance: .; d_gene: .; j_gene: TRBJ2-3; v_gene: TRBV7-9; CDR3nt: TGTGCCAGCAGCTTGGTGAACACAGATACGCAGTATTTT; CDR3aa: CASSLVNTDTQYF
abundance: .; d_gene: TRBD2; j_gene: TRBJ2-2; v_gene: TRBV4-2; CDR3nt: TGTGCCAGCAGCGATCAAGCGGGGGGCGCCGGCGGGGAGCTGTTTTTT; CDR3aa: CASSDQAGGAGGELFF
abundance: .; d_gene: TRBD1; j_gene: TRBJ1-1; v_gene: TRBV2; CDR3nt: TGTGCCAGCATGGGACTTACAGGGGGCACTGAAGCTTTCTTT; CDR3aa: CASMGLTGGTEAFF
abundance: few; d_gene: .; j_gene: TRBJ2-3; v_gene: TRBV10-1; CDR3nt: TGCGCCAGCGGCCGGGATGAGGGCACAGATACGCAGTATTTT; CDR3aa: CASGRDEGTDTQYF
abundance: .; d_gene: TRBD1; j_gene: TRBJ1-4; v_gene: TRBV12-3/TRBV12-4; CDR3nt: TGTGCCAGCAGTTTACGGACAGGGCGTAATGAAAAACTGTTTTTT; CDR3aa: CASSLRTGRNEKLFF
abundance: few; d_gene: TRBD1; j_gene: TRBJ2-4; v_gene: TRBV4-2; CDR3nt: TGTGCCAGCAGCCAGTACAGGGGGGCTCTAGCCAAAAACATTCAGTACTTC; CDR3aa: CASSQYRGALAKNIQYF
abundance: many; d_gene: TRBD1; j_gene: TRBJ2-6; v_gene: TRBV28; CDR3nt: TGTGCCAGCAGTTCCGAGGGCGACAGGGGCGCTGGGGCCAACGTCCTGACTTTC; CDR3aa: CASSSEGDRGAGANVLTF
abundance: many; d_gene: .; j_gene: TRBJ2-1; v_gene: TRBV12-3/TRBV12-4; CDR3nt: TGTGCCAGCAGTTTGGGGGCAGTTTCTGAGCAGTTCTTC; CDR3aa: CASSLGAVSEQFF
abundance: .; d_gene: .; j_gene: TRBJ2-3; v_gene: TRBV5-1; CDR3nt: TGCGCCAGCAGCTTACAGGGCAACACAGATACGCAGTATTTT; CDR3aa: CASSLQGNTDTQYF
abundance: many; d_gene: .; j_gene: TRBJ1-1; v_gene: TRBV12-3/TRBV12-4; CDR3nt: TGTGCCAGCAGGCGCCCTAACCTAGAAGCTTTCTTT; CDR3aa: CASRRPNLEAFF
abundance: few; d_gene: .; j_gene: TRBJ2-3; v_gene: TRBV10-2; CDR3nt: TGCGCCACCATAAAAACCGGGCCCCCCACAGATACGCAGTATTTT; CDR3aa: CATIKTGPPTDTQYF
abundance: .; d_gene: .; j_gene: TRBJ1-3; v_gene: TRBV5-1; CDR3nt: TGCGCCAGCAGCTCGGCGGGCTCTGGAAACACCATATATTTT; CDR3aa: CASSSAGSGNTIYF
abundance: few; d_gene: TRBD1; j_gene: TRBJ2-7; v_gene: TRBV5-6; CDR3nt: TGTGCCAGCAGCCCAGAGACAGGGCCCTACGAGCAGTACTTC; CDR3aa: CASSPETGPYEQYF
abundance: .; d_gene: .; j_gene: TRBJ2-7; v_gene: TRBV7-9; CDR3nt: TGTGCCAGCAGCTTAGGACCCGGGGGTTCAGACGAGCAGTACTTC; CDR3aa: CASSLGPGGSDEQYF
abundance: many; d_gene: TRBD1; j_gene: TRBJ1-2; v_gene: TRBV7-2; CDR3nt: TGTGCCAGCAGCCCAAGACAGGGCTATGGCTACACCTTC; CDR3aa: CASSPRQGYGYTF
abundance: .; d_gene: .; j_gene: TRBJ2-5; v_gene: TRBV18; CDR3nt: TGTGCCAGCGCCGCCGGCAGGGAGACCCAGTACTTC; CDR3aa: CASAAGRETQYF
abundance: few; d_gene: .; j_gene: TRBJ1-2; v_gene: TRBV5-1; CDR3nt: TGCGCCAGCAGCCAAAGGACAGACTACTATGGCTACACCTTC; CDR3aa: CASSQRTDYYGYTF
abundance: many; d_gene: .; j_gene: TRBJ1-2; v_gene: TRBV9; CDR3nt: TGTGCCAGCAGCGCCCGTACCCTAGTCGTGGCCGACTATGGCTACACCTTC; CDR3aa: CASSARTLVVADYGYTF
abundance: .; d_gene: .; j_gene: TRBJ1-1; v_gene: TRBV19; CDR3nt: TGTGCCAGTAGTCCTTTTACGTCCAGACTGAACACTGAAGCTTTCTTT; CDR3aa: CASSPFTSRLNTEAFF
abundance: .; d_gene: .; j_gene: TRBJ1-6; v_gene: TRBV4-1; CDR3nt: TGCGCCAGCAGCCAAGATGTGTTTAATTCACCCCTCCACTTT; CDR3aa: CASSQDVFNSPLHF
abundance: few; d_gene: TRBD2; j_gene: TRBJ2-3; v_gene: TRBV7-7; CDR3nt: TGTGCCAGCAGCTTAGATGGACTAGCGGGGACAGATACGCAGTATTTT; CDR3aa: CASSLDGLAGTDTQYF
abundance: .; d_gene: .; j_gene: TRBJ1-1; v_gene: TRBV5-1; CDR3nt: TGCGCCAGCAGCATTCAAGCCTTGGGCACTGAAGCTTTCTTT; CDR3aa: CASSIQALGTEAFF
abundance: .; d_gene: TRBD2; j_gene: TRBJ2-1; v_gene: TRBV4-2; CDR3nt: TGTGCCAGCAGCCTTATGGGACTCGGGAGGGGGAATGAGCAGTTCTTC; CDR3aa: CASSLMGLGRGNEQFF
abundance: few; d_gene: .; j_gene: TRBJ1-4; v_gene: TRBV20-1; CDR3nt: TGCAGTGCTAGAGATTTTTCAGTCAACGCTGAAAAACTGTTTTTT; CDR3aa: CSARDFSVNAEKLFF
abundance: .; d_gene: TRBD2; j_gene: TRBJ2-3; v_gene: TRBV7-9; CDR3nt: TGTGCCAGCAGTCCTCCCGCGGGACTAGAGTTAAGATTT; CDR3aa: CASSPPAGLELRF
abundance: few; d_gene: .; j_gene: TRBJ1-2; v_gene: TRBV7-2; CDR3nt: TGTGCCAGCAGCTTAGAACCCAGGGGTGGCTACACCTTC; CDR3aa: CASSLEPRGGYTF
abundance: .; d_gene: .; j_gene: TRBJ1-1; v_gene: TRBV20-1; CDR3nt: TGCAGTGCTAGAGTACTGGACGGTGGAGCTTTCTTT; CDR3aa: CSARVLDGGAFF
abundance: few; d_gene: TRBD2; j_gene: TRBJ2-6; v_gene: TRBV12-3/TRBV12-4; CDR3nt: TGTGCCAGCAGTTTAGTCGCGGGAGACCTCTCTGGGGCCAACGTCCTGACTTTC; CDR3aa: CASSLVAGDLSGANVLTF
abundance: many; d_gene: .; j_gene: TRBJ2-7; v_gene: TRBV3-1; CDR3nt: TGTGCCAGCAGCCCCCGGGGCGTCTCCTACGAGCAGTACTTC; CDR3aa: CASSPRGVSYEQYF
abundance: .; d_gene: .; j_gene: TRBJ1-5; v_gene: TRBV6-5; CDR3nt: TGTGCCAGCAGTTACCCGGTGAAAGGGGGAGACAATCAGCCCCAGCATTTT; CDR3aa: CASSYPVKGGDNQPQHF
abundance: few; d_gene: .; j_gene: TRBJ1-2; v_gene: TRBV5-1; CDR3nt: TGCGCCAGCAGCTTGGAGGGGGGAACCCTTGGCTACACCTTC; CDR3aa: CASSLEGGTLGYTF
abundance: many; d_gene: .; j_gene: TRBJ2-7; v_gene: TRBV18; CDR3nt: TGTGCCAGCTCCCCAGAGACTTACGAGCAGTACTTC; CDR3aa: CASSPETYEQYF
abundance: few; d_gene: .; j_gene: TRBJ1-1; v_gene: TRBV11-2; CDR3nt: TGTGCCAGCAGCTTCGTCCAGGACACTGAAGCTTTCTTT; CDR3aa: CASSFVQDTEAFF
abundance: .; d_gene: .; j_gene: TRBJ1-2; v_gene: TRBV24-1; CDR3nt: TGTGCCACCAGTGATGAGGGGCGCCCCCGGGGCTACACCTTC; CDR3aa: CATSDEGRPRGYTF
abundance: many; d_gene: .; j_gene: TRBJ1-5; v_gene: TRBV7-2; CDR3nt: TGTGCCAGCAGCGTGCGGTTGGATCAGCCCCAGCATTTT; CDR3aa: CASSVRLDQPQHF
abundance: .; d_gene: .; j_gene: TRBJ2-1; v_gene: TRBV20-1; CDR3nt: TGCAGTGCTAGACGAAGCACTGGGAATGAGCAGTTCTTC; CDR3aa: CSARRSTGNEQFF
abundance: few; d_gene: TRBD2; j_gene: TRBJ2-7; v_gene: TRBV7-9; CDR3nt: TGTGCCAGCAGCGACCGGGACTACTCCTACGAGCAGTACTTC; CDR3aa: CASSDRDYSYEQYF
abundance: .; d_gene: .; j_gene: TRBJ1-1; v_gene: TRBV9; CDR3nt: TGTGCCAGCAGCGTAGGATCGGGCACTGAAGCTTTCTTT; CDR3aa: CASSVGSGTEAFF
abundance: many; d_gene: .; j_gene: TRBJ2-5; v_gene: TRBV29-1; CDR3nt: TGCAGCGTGAACTCGCTACAAGAGACCCAGTACTTC; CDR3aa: CSVNSLQETQYF
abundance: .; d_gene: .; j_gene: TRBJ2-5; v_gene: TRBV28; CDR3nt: TGTGCCAGCACCCAGGGGTCCCAAGAGACCCAGTACTTC; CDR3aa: CASTQGSQETQYF
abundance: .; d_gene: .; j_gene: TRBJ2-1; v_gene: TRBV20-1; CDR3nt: TGCAGTGCTCCGGGAGTTGATGAGCAGTTCTTC; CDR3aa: CSAPGVDEQFF
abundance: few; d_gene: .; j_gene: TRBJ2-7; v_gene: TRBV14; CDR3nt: TGTGCCAGCAGCCTAGAAACTGCATACGAGCAGTACTTC; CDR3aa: CASSLETAYEQYF
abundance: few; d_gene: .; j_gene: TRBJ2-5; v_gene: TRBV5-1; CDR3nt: TGCGCCAGCAGCTTGGATGGGCGAGAGGGAGAGACCCAGTACTTC; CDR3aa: CASSLDGREGETQYF
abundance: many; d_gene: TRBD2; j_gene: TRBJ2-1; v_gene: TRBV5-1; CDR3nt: TGCGCCAGCAGCCTAACCTGGACTAGCGGGGAGATTTGGAATGAGCAGTTCTTC; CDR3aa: CASSLTWTSGEIWNEQFF
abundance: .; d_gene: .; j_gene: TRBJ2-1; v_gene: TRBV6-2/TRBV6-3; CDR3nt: TGTGCCAGCAGTTACTCAGGGAGCTGGAGCAATGAGCAGTTCTTC; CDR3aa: CASSYSGSWSNEQFF
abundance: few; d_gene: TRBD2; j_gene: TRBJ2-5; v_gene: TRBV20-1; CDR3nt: TGCAGTGCTAGAGATGGGATAGCGGGAGGGCCGAAGACCCAGTACTTC; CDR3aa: CSARDGIAGGPKTQYF
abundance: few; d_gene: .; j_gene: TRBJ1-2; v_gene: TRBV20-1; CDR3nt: TGCAGTGCTCCCACCCCGACGGACTATGGCTACACCTTC; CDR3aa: CSAPTPTDYGYTF
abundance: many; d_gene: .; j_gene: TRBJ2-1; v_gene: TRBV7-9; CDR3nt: TGTGCCAGCAGCACAGGGACGTACTCCTACAATGAGCAGTTCTTC; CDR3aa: CASSTGTYSYNEQFF
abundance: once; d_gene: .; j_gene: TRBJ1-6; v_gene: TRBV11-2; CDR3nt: TGTGCCAGCAGCGTAGGGCAGAATAATTCACCCCTCCACTTT; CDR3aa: CASSVGQNNSPLHF